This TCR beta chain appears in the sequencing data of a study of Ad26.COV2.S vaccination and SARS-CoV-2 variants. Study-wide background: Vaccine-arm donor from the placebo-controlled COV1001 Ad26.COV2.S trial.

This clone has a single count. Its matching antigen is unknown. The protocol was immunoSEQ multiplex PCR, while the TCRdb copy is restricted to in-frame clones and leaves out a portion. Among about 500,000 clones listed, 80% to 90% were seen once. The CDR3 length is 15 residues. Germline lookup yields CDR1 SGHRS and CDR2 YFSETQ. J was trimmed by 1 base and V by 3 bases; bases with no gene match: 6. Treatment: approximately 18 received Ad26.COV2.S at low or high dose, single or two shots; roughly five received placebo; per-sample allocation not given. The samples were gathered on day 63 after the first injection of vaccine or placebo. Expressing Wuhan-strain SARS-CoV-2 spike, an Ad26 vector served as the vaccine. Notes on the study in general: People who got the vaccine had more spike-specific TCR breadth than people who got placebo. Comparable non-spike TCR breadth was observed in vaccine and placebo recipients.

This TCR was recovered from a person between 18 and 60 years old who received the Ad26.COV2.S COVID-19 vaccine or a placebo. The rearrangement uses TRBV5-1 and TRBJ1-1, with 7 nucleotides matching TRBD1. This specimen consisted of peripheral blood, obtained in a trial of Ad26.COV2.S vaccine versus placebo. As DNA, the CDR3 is TGCGCCAGCAGCTCCCTGGGACAGCCGAACACTGAAGCTTTCTTT. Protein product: CASSSLGQPNTEAFF.